This TCR beta chain is from a study of shared clonotypes between healthy human individuals. Study-level background: Researchers assigned three CD4 naive, three CD4 memory, two CD8 naive and one CD8 memory plate to each donor. General observations from the study: Memory subsets had estimated richness that was generally smaller than that of naive subsets. Naive CD4 clonotypes overlapped across a handful of donors at roughly 5.1%.

Concerning this clone: As yet, its antigen is unknown.

CDR1 and CDR2 (germline): WSHSY, SAAADI. The CDR3 runs 16 residues. Trimming at V came to 7 bases and at J to 4 bases, leaving 15 bases not matched to a gene. Profiled with immunoSEQ multiplex PCR; TCRdb holds only in-frame clones, not every one. Among millions of clones listed, over 90% were seen once. This receptor was identified in a man aged 18 to 29 in good health. Some clones in this sample may be carry-over from other donors' samples. Input material: naive CD4+ T cells from PBMCs. The subset is: CD45RA+ positively selected. The chain combines TRBV10-2 with TRBJ1-1, with 7 bases identical to TRBD1. The CDR3 reads CASTQRVSDRATEAFF. The CDR3 bases are TGCGCCAGCACCCAGCGGGTAAGCGACAGGGCCACTGAAGCTTTCTTT.